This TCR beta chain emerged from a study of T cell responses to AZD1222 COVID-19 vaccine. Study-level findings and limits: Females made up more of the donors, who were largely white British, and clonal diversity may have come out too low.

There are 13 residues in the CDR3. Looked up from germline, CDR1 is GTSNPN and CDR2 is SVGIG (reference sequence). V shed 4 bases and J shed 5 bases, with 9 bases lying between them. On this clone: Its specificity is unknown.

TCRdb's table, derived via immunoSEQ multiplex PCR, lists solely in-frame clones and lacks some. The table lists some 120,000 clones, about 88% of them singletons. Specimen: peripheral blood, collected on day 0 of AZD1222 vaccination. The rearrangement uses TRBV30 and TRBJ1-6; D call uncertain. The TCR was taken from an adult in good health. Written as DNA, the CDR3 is TGTGCCTGGAAACTCTCTAATAATTCACCCCTCCACTTT. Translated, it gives CAWKLSNNSPLHF.